What follows are 30 T cell receptor beta chains derived from one specimen sequenced in a study of T cells in Graves' hyperthyroidism and ophthalmopathy. Amplification yielded TCR beta CDR3 regions, with RNA transcripts as the source. First-round RT-PCR of the TCR CDR3 relied on the HTBI primer set. TCRdb re-derived calls from the multiplex PCR reads in MiXCR, one entry per CDR3 protein. The repertoire holds fewer than 450,000 distinct CDR3 sequences, with approximately 18% as singletons. The material sequenced was blood. These receptors all come from a woman aged 30 to 39 with Graves' hyperthyroidism that later progressed to Graves' ophthalmopathy.

In its sample, this clonotype was seen many times. The chain employs TRBV11-2 and TRBJ2-7; a weak D match, TRBD2 (6 bases). V lost 7 bases and J lost 0, with 19 bases in between. The germline V gene has CDR1 SGHAT and CDR2 FQNNGV. The CDR3 is 16 residues long. The CDR3 bases are TGTGCCAGCATCAGTAGGGGAGGTCAATACTCCTACGAGCAGTACTTC. Translation gives CASISRGGQYSYEQYF.

The chain links TRBV20-1 to TRBJ2-7; D perhaps matches TRBD2 (5 bases). The CDR3 spans 13 residues. V was pared by 5 bases and J by 0 bases, with 11 bases between. CDR1 is DFQATT, CDR2 SNEGSKA, per germline (reference sequence). The CDR3 spells CSAQAGISYEQYF. As DNA, the CDR3 is TGCAGTGCTCAAGCCGGGATCTCCTACGAGCAGTACTTC.

This clonotype was picked up many times. This rearrangement joins TRBV28 to TRBJ2-7; no clear D. The length of the CDR3 is 15 residues. Germline CDR1 and CDR2: MDHEN and SYDVKM. Trimming pared 6 bases from V and 0 bases from J, leaving 15 bases between. The CDR3 loop is CASSAQLKSSYEQYF. The CDR3 bases are TGTGCCAGCAGCGCTCAGCTGAAGAGCTCCTACGAGCAGTACTTC.

The rearrangement joins TRBV10-2 to TRBJ2-1; 10 nucleotides align to TRBD2. V trimming: 4 bases; J trimming: 2 bases; junction bases outside the gene matches: 2. The CDR3 totals 15 residues. CDR1 and CDR2 from the germline V gene are WSHSY and SAAADI. CDR3 sequence reads: CASSGLAGPYNEQFF. In nucleotides, the CDR3 is TGCGCCAGCAGTGGACTAGCGGGTCCCTACAATGAGCAGTTCTTC.

The chain carries TRBV15 and TRBJ1-1; D remains ambiguous. V was shortened by 3 bases and J by 4 bases, with 12 bases between the two germline ends. This CDR3 comprises 14 residues. CDR1 and CDR2 from the germline V gene are LNHNV and YYDKDF (reference sequence). The CDR3 here is CATSSGEVSTEAFF. CDR3 nucleotide sequence: TGTGCCACCAGCAGCGGGGAAGTAAGCACTGAAGCTTTCTTT.

The V call is TRBV7-8, the J call TRBJ2-1, with TRBD1 matching over 10 bases. Germline lookup yields CDR1 SGHVS and CDR2 FQNEAQ. The ends lost 1 base at V and 6 bases at J; junction bases unmatched: 9. The CDR3 is made up of 17 amino acids. CDR3: CASSLGRGTGDGNEQFF. CDR3 DNA sequence: TGTGCCAGCAGCTTAGGCCGGGGGACAGGGGATGGCAATGAGCAGTTCTTC.

This clonotype was found many times. The chain joins TRBV7-9 to TRBJ1-1, with 8 bases aligning to TRBD1. This CDR3 is built from 16 residues. The V segment lost 2 bases and the J segment 2 bases; nucleotides outside the gene matches: 7. CDR1 is SEHNR and CDR2 is FQNEAQ in the germline V gene (reference sequence). The CDR3: CASSLLGQGPNTEAFF. The CDR3 DNA sequence: TGTGCCAGCAGCTTACTCGGACAGGGTCCTAACACTGAAGCTTTCTTT.

This clonotype was counted once. Relative to the germline gene, one junction end is altered; a read error may explain this. In DNA form, the CDR3 reads TGCGCCAGCAGCTTGGCCGGGGGGTTGGTCAATGAACAACTGTTTTTT. The encoded protein is CASSLAGGLVNEQLFF. This chain links TRBV5-1 with TRBJ1-4, with a possible D match to TRBD1 (5 bases). This CDR3 has 16 amino acids. The germline V gene has CDR1 SGHRS and CDR2 YFSETQ.

This clonotype was observed a handful of times. This chain uses TRBV27 with TRBJ1-4; D is possibly TRBD1 (5 bases). The CDR3 extends over 14 amino acids. Germline CDR1 reads MNHEY; CDR2 reads SMNVEV (reference sequence). V was cut by 1 base and J by 6 bases, with 9 bases left in between. The DNA of the CDR3 is TGTGCCAGCAGTTTATTAGGACAATATGAAAAACTGTTTTTT. Its translation: CASSLLGQYEKLFF. Full variable domain (remainder filled in from reference TRBV27 and TRBJ1-4): EAQVTQNPRYLITVTGKKLTVTCSQNMNHEYMSWYRQDPGLGLRQIYYSMNVEVTDKGDVPEGYKVSRKEKRNFPLILESPSPNQTSLYFCASSLLGQYEKLFFGSGTQLSVL.

The chain employs TRBV5-1 and TRBJ1-6, with D unresolved. The CDR3 has 16 amino acids. V dropped 0 bases and J dropped 9 bases, with 16 bases sitting between them. Looked up from germline, CDR1 is SGHRS and CDR2 is YFSETQ. CDR3 nucleotides: TGCGCCAGCAGCTTGGATTGGGCGGCAATCAGTTCACCCCTCCACTTT. Protein: CASSLDWAAISSPLHF.

This clonotype showed up many times. The CDR3 loop is CASRGQGAEGTEAFF. The CDR3 bases are TGCGCCAGCAGAGGACAGGGGGCTGAGGGCACTGAAGCTTTCTTT. The chain uses TRBV5-1 and TRBJ1-1; 11 bases match TRBD1. The CDR3 consists of 15 residues. Germline CDR1 reads SGHRS; CDR2 reads YFSETQ. Trimming removed 5 bases from V and 4 bases from J; junction bases left unmatched: 7.

This clonotype was recorded a few times. The chain links TRBV6-1 to TRBJ2-5, with 10 bases fitting TRBD1. The junction had 7 bases not matched to a gene; V was cut back by 7 bases and J by 5 bases. The CDR3 runs 14 residues. CDR1 and CDR2 (germline): MNHNS, SASEGT. CDR3 residues: CASKPGQGGETQYF. CDR3 in DNA: TGTGCCAGCAAACCAGGACAGGGGGGCGAGACCCAGTACTTC.

The table lists this clonotype with many counts. This chain connects TRBV29-1 to TRBJ2-1, with 8 nucleotides matching TRBD1. Germline trimming cut 2 bases from V and 10 bases from J; bases unmatched to any gene: 10. Germline values: CDR1 SQVTM, CDR2 ANQGSEA. The CDR3 has 14 residues. This chain's CDR3 is CSVEKFQGAEEQFF. The CDR3 nucleotides are TGCAGCGTTGAAAAGTTTCAGGGGGCGGAGGAGCAGTTCTTC.

There are many counts of this clonotype. V gene TRBV19 combines with J gene TRBJ2-3, with a tentative D call TRBD2 (6 bases). Deletions cut 5 bases from V and 2 bases from J, with 14 bases between. CDR3 size: 15 residues. Germline V gene lookup returns CDR1 LNHDA and CDR2 SQIVND (reference sequence). CDR3 protein: CASSQIAVATDTQYF. The CDR3 DNA reads TGTGCCAGTAGTCAAATAGCGGTAGCCACAGATACGCAGTATTTT.

The V call is TRBV27, the J call TRBJ2-1; 10 bases match TRBD1. The germline V gene encodes CDR1 MNHEY and CDR2 SMNVEV (reference sequence). This CDR3 comprises 14 residues. Unmatched junction bases numbered 5, after V lost 7 bases and J lost 5 bases. The CDR3 region has the DNA TGTGCCAGCACCCCCGGGACAGGGGACAATGAGCAGTTCTTC. Its protein product is CASTPGTGDNEQFF.

The chain recombines TRBV7-2 with TRBJ2-7; D unresolved. The CDR3 is made up of 13 amino acids. The germline gives CDR1 SGHTA, CDR2 FQGNSA. Trimming shortened V by 3 bases and J by 3 bases, and 9 bases separated the two germline ends. For the CDR3, the DNA is TGTGCCAGCAGCTTTGCACCAAGCTACGAGCAGTACTTC. This encodes CASSFAPSYEQYF.

This clonotype was observed at least ten times. The chain recombines TRBV28 with TRBJ2-1; 8 positions match TRBD1. V lost 4 bases, J lost 6 bases, and 17 bases stayed unmatched. CDR3 length: 18 residues. Germline V gene data show CDR1 as MDHEN and CDR2 as SYDVKM. The CDR3 region is CASSSVGTGQYLGNEQFF. CDR3 DNA: TGTGCCAGCAGTTCCGTGGGGACAGGTCAATATTTGGGCAATGAGCAGTTCTTC.

The chain is built from TRBV30 and TRBJ1-4; D not resolved. Germline V gives CDR1 GTSNPN, CDR2 SVGIG (reference sequence). The CDR3 totals 15 residues. With 7 bases removed from V and 3 bases from J, the gap between germline ends came to 18 bases. The DNA of the CDR3 is TGTGCCTCCCGGCGGAGAGGCCTATCTAATGAAAAACTGTTTTTT. It is translated as CASRRRGLSNEKLFF.

This clonotype was picked up many times. The chain links TRBV27 to TRBJ2-2, with D perhaps matching TRBD2 (6 bases). V dropped 1 base and J dropped 4 bases, with 7 bases sitting between them. CDR1 is MNHEY, CDR2 SMNVEV, per germline (reference sequence). CDR3 length: 14 residues. The CDR3 bases are TGTGCCAGCAGTTTATGGGAGGCCACCGGGGAGCTGTTTTTT. This sequence encodes CASSLWEATGELFF.

V gene TRBV28 combines with J gene TRBJ1-5, with D possibly being TRBD1 (5 bases). Germline V gives CDR1 MDHEN, CDR2 SYDVKM. There are 14 residues in the CDR3. Trimming left V 2 bases short and J 3 bases short, with 8 bases between. In nucleotides, the CDR3 is TGTGCCAGCAGTTTAGCAGGGATCAATCAGCCCCAGCATTTT. Protein sequence: CASSLAGINQPQHF.

This clonotype was picked up many times. The chain links TRBV27 to TRBJ2-7; 7 nucleotides match TRBD2. Germline V lookup: CDR1 MNHEY, CDR2 SMNVEV (reference sequence). There are 13 residues in the CDR3. The J segment lost 7 bases and the V segment lost 3 bases, leaving 6 bases of the junction unmatched. The CDR3 sequence is CASSLAPGGEQYF. CDR3 coding DNA: TGTGCCAGCAGTTTGGCTCCGGGAGGAGAGCAGTACTTC.

This clonotype appeared a few times. The chain carries TRBV10-3 and TRBJ1-2; unclear D gene. The length of the CDR3 is 14 residues. CDR1 is ENHRY and CDR2 is SYGVKD in the germline V gene. The V and J ends lost 3 bases and 0 bases respectively, with 8 bases between them. The CDR3 protein is CAISDGLTNYGYTF. The CDR3 nucleotides are TGTGCCATCAGTGATGGGCTTACTAACTATGGCTACACCTTC.

The table lists this clonotype with many counts. V is TRBV10-3 and J is TRBJ2-2, with a possible D match to TRBD1 (6 bases). The CDR3 has 15 amino acids. Germline CDR1 and CDR2: ENHRY and SYGVKD. Trimming cost V 3 bases and J 1 base, with 9 bases left between them. CDR3 loop: CAISDLQGNTGELFF. In DNA form, the CDR3 reads TGTGCCATCAGTGATTTACAGGGGAACACCGGGGAGCTGTTTTTT.

This clonotype has ten or more counts. The J gene is TRBJ2-7, the V gene TRBV2, with TRBD1 matching over 8 bases. The CDR3 consists of 14 residues. V shed 7 bases, J shed 6 bases, and the junction held 11 bases outside the gene matches. Germline V gene lookup returns CDR1 SNHLY and CDR2 FYNNEI. The CDR3 spells CASIQGQVRPEQYF. The CDR3 DNA reads as TGTGCCAGCATCCAGGGACAGGTGAGACCCGAGCAGTACTTC.

This clonotype was observed many times. V is TRBV12-3 or TRBV12-4 and J is TRBJ1-6, with D unclear. CDR3 length equals 15 residues. Deletions cut 2 bases from V and 8 bases from J, with 13 bases between. CDR3 DNA sequence: TGTGCCAGCAGTTTATCAACCGACGGTTATTCACCCCTCCACTTT. Its protein product is CASSLSTDGYSPLHF.

This clonotype was counted a few times. This chain uses TRBV20-1 with TRBJ2-7; 8 bases map to TRBD1. Losses at the gene ends were 6 bases for V and 3 bases for J; bases not matched to a gene: 13. The CDR3 is made up of 15 amino acids. Germline V gene sequence: CDR1 DFQATT, CDR2 SNEGSKA (reference sequence). CDR3 loop: CSAPSTGGNIYEQYF. DNA for the CDR3: TGCAGTGCCCCTTCAACAGGGGGGAACATCTACGAGCAGTACTTC.

The chain couples TRBV15 to TRBJ1-1; D perhaps matches TRBD1 (5 bases). This CDR3 is 13 amino acids long. Between the trimmed V and J ends, which lost 5 bases and 5 bases, there was a span of 12 bases. CDR1 is LNHNV, CDR2 YYDKDF, per germline (reference sequence). CDR3 in DNA: TGTGCCACCAGCGAAGGGACTTCAACTGAAGCTTTCTTT. Its protein is CATSEGTSTEAFF.

This clonotype has more than one count but fewer than ten. V is TRBV5-1 and J is TRBJ1-3; D not resolved. From germline, CDR1 is SGHRS and CDR2 YFSETQ. The CDR3 is made up of 16 amino acids. V was cut by 4 bases and J by 2 bases, with 16 bases left in between. CDR3 DNA sequence: TGCGCCAGCAGCCCCAAAACCGGAGAAACTGGAAACACCATATATTTT. This encodes CASSPKTGETGNTIYF.

The chain carries TRBV3-1 and TRBJ2-3; D gene uncertain. The CDR3 covers 15 residues. Trimming removed 0 bases at V and 6 bases at J, with 13 bases between. In germline, CDR1 is LGHDT, CDR2 YNNKEL (reference sequence). The CDR3 coding sequence is TGTGCCAGCAGCCAAGATGGAAAAATGGTGGATACGCAGTATTTT. It is translated as CASSQDGKMVDTQYF.

As concerns this clonotype: Being one base from a much bigger clone, this may be a read error. The gene calls are TRBV5-1 and TRBJ2-7; D may be TRBD2 (7 bases). The CDR3 consists of 15 residues. The V gene's germline CDR1 is SGHRS and CDR2 YFSETQ. Trimming stripped 6 bases from V and 3 bases from J, with 19 bases between. In nucleotides, the CDR3 is TGCGCCAGCAACTCAGGAGGAGGGGGGGACTACGAGCAGTACTTC. Protein product: CASNSGGGGDYEQYF.